The clone carrying this TCR beta chain has a handful of counts. The CDR3 has 12 amino acids. V lost 6 bases and J 5 bases, leaving 12 bases between the germline ends. Germline V lookup: CDR1 DFQATT, CDR2 SNEGSKA (reference sequence). TCRdb itself ran the PCR reads through MiXCR, one entry per CDR3 protein. The sample gives around 300,000 distinct CDR3 sequences, roughly 24% of which show up once; about 0.7% is in the top ten. These data originate in a study of molecular identifiers for immune sequencing clone quantification. This TCR was recovered from a human donor in good health. Some libraries in this study had Jurkat cell RNA spiked in. The specimen sequenced was naive CD8+ T cells from blood, with Jurkat cell RNA spiked in. The subset denotes: FACS-sorted CD8+CD4-CCR7+CD45RA+ naive T cells. The V and J genes are TRBV20-1 and TRBJ2-3; no reliable D call. The CDR3 region has the DNA TGCAGTGCCAACCTCGTCGGAGATACGCAGTATTTT. This translates into CSANLVGDTQYF.